These 19 T cell receptor beta chains were sequenced from one sample in a study of T cells in Graves' hyperthyroidism and ophthalmopathy (dated by TCRdb to 2018 to 2020). Library construction relied on multiplex PCR. Sequencing was carried out with an Illumina HiSeq 2000. TCR beta CDR3 regions were amplified from RNA transcripts. For the first round of RT-PCR on the TCR CDR3, the HTBI primer set was used together with the Qiagen OneStep RT-PCR kit. The public reads were run again by TCRdb, first through fastp at Q25 and then through MiXCR, and only productive beta chains were kept. One record per CDR3 amino acid sequence lists the most common genes and DNA. The sample profile shows roughly 840,000 distinct CDR3 sequences; roughly 40% of them were found once. The ten largest clones capture 7% to 10% of the sample. The sequencing input was blood. These receptors all stem from a man in his late teens or twenties with Graves' hyperthyroidism.

To note about this clonotype: A clone one base away is much larger, so this may be a read error. This chain links TRBV12-3 or TRBV12-4 with TRBJ1-2; TRBD1 matches 8 bases. The CDR3 extends over 14 amino acids. The V and J ends lost 3 bases and 6 bases, in that order; junction bases with no gene match: 6. The CDR3 sequence is CASSFGQGLHGYTF. In nucleotides, the CDR3 is TGTGCCAGCAGTTTTGGACAGGGTTTACATGGCTACACCTTC.

The chain uses TRBV5-6 and TRBJ1-2; 10 bases match TRBD1. The CDR3 length is 15 residues. Per the germline V gene, CDR1 is SGHDT and CDR2 is YYEEEE. After removal of 1 base from V and 7 bases from J, the junction contained 7 bases not matched to a gene. Here the CDR3 reads CASSLRRTGGSGYTF. The CDR3 coding sequence is TGTGCCAGCAGCTTGAGAAGGACAGGGGGGTCTGGCTACACCTTC.

Regarding this clonotype: A much larger clonotype is one base distant, so this may be a read error. The rearrangement links TRBV20-1 to TRBJ1-5; D is ambiguous. Germline V gene lookup returns CDR1 DFQATT and CDR2 SNEGSKA (reference sequence). With 3 bases removed from V and 0 bases from J, the gap between germline ends came to 6 bases. The CDR3 is 13 amino acids. The CDR3 DNA sequence: TGCAGTGCTAGCGACGGTAGCAATCAGCCCCAGCATTTT. The encoded protein is CSASDGSNQPQHF.

This sequence joins TRBV6-1 and TRBJ1-5, with 7 bases that match TRBD1. From germline, CDR1 is MNHNS and CDR2 SASEGT. The CDR3 has 14 residues. V lost 5 bases, J lost 7 bases, and 8 bases stayed unmatched. The CDR3 bases are TGTGCCAGCAGTTACCTGACAGGGAACCAGCCCCAGCATTTT. Amino acids: CASSYLTGNQPQHF.

The chain links TRBV6-5 to TRBJ2-7; possibly TRBD1 or TRBD2 for D (5 bases each). Per the germline V gene, CDR1 is MNHEY and CDR2 is SVGAGI. V gave up 3 bases and J gave up 4 bases, with 19 bases separating them. CDR3 length: 16 amino acids. CDR3 nucleotides: TGTGCCAGCAGTTATTCGACTCGGGACGGAGAATACGAGCAGTACTTC. Translated, it gives CASSYSTRDGEYEQYF.

The chain uses TRBV6-5 and TRBJ2-7, with TRBD2 matching over 10 bases. CDR3 size: 14 residues. V gave up 7 bases and J gave up 2 bases; unmatched junction bases: 5. Germline values: CDR1 MNHEY, CDR2 SVGAGI. For the CDR3, the DNA is TGTGCCAGCATCTCCCTAGCGGGGGCCTACGAGCAGTACTTC. It encodes CASISLAGAYEQYF.

J is TRBJ2-6 and V is TRBV15; possible D gene TRBD1, 6 bases. V was shortened by 6 bases and J by 5 bases, with 14 bases between the two germline ends. The CDR3 has 15 residues. Germline V gene lookup returns CDR1 LNHNV and CDR2 YYDKDF (reference sequence). Written as DNA, the CDR3 is TGTGCCACCAGTTTGGACAGACTGTGGGCCAACGTCCTGACTTTC. It codes for CATSLDRLWANVLTF. The full variable domain, rest sourced from reference TRBV15 and TRBJ2-6, is DAMVIQNPRYQVTQFGKPVTLSCSQTLNHNVMYWYQQKSSQAPKLLFHYYDKDFNNEADTPDNFQSRRPNTSFCFLDIRSPGLGDTAMYLCATSLDRLWANVLTFGAGSRLTVL.

The table lists this clonotype with a few counts. V gene TRBV12-3 or TRBV12-4 combines with J gene TRBJ1-5; TRBD1 agrees at 8 bases. The CDR3 covers 14 residues. The V segment lost 5 bases and the J segment 6 bases; nucleotides outside the gene matches: 6. Here the CDR3 reads CASSTQGAGQPQHF. CDR3 coding DNA: TGTGCCAGCAGTACTCAGGGGGCTGGTCAGCCCCAGCATTTT.

The CDR3 region has the DNA TGTGCCAGCAGGGACTCAGCAGACACTGAAGCTTTCTTT. Its translation: CASRDSADTEAFF. The chain is built from TRBV6-5 and TRBJ1-1; D remains unclear. Trimming shortened V by 6 bases and J by 3 bases, and 11 bases separated the two germline ends. The CDR3 spans 13 residues. CDR1 is MNHEY and CDR2 is SVGAGI in the germline V gene.

The rearrangement links TRBV11-2 to TRBJ2-2; the match to TRBD2 covers 7 bases. The germline CDR1 and CDR2 sequences are SGHAT and FQNNGV. This CDR3 spans 17 amino acids. V gave up 5 bases and J gave up 4 bases; unmatched junction bases: 13. In nucleotides, the CDR3 is TGTGCCAGCAGCCAAGATCGGCGGGGGAGATCCACCGGGGAGCTGTTTTTT. Translated, it gives CASSQDRRGRSTGELFF.

V gene TRBV29-1 combines with J gene TRBJ1-3; D remains ambiguous. The germline CDR1 and CDR2 sequences are SQVTM and ANQGSEA. Trimming removed 8 bases at V and 0 bases at J, with 14 bases between. The CDR3 is made up of 14 amino acids. The CDR3 nucleotides read TGCAGCTTAGGAGACACCAACTCTGGAAACACCATATATTTT. Its translation: CSLGDTNSGNTIYF.

J is TRBJ1-4 and V is TRBV10-3, with D tentatively TRBD1 (5 bases). CDR1 ENHRY and CDR2 SYGVKD come from the germline V gene. V was shortened by 10 bases and J by 0 bases, with 15 bases between the two germline ends. The CDR3 covers 15 residues. The CDR3 reads CASSRDRPTNEKLFF. The DNA of the CDR3 is TGTGCCAGCAGCCGCGACAGACCAACTAATGAAAAACTGTTTTTT.

In its sample, this clonotype was seen many times. This chain connects TRBV10-3 to TRBJ2-5, with D perhaps matching TRBD2 (5 bases). The germline CDR1 and CDR2 sequences are ENHRY and SYGVKD. The V end lost 10 bases, the J end lost 3 bases, and 15 bases lay between the germline ends. This CDR3 region has 13 residues. CDR3: CATGWGSEETQYF. CDR3 bases: TGTGCCACCGGGTGGGGTAGCGAAGAGACCCAGTACTTC.

This clonotype was counted many times. J is TRBJ1-2 and V is TRBV7-6, with 9 bases matching TRBD1. Looked up from germline, CDR1 is SGHVS and CDR2 is FNYEAQ. CDR3 size: 14 residues. J lost 7 bases, V lost 4 bases, and 7 bases had no gene match. CDR3 region: CASSYGTGSTGYTF. Written as DNA, the CDR3 is TGTGCCAGCAGCTACGGGACAGGGAGTACTGGCTACACCTTC.

This clonotype showed up many times. The chain uses TRBV2 and TRBJ1-4, with D hard to call. This CDR3 is 14 amino acids long. V dropped 4 bases and J dropped 8 bases, with 14 bases sitting between them. Germline V gene lookup returns CDR1 SNHLY and CDR2 FYNNEI. The CDR3 DNA sequence: TGTGCCAGCAGTGTGGAAGAGGTGGGGGAAAAACTGTTTTTT. This translates into CASSVEEVGEKLFF.

The J gene is TRBJ1-2, the V gene TRBV15; possibly TRBD1 for D (6 bases). Germline V lookup: CDR1 LNHNV, CDR2 YYDKDF (reference sequence). The CDR3 loop spans 16 amino acids. Trimming removed 5 bases at V and 3 bases at J, with 19 bases between. The CDR3 DNA sequence: TGTGCCACCAGCGGAGGACCCCGGGACATCGACTATGGCTACACCTTC. It specifies CATSGGPRDIDYGYTF.

V gene TRBV7-3 combines with J gene TRBJ2-3, with D unclear. The CDR3 runs 14 residues. V dropped 3 bases and J dropped 4 bases, with 11 bases sitting between them. The germline CDR1 and CDR2 sequences are SGHTA and FQGTGA. This CDR3 is CASSFVGMADTQYF. CDR3 nucleotides: TGTGCCAGCAGCTTCGTGGGAATGGCAGATACGCAGTATTTT.

This clonotype was seen repeatedly, ten times or more. The chain couples TRBV5-1 to TRBJ1-1; 7 nucleotides align to TRBD1. The CDR3 is made up of 15 amino acids. After removal of 2 bases from V and 6 bases from J, the junction contained 10 bases not matched to a gene. Germline lookup yields CDR1 SGHRS and CDR2 YFSETQ. The chain's CDR3 is CASSLLQGNEPEAFF. CDR3 DNA sequence: TGCGCCAGCAGCTTATTACAGGGGAACGAACCTGAAGCTTTCTTT.

To note about this clonotype: A read error is possible here, since a much larger clone lies one base away. The V and J genes are TRBV20-1 and TRBJ2-7; 15 nucleotides align to TRBD2. V was pared by 4 bases and J by 8 bases, with 6 bases of the junction left unmatched. The CDR3 sequence is 14 residues long. Germline CDR1 reads DFQATT; CDR2 reads SNEGSKA (reference sequence). In nucleotides, the CDR3 is TGCAGTGCTACACGGACTAGCGGGAGGGCCAAGCAGTACTTC. The encoded protein is CSATRTSGRAKQYF.